This paragraph reports one T cell receptor beta chain. The target of this receptor is not known. Base qualities were left out, and no much larger clone turns up one base away. The TCR beta CDR3 regions were amplified from RNA transcripts. A first-round RT-PCR of the TCR CDR3 used the HTBI primer set with the Qiagen OneStep RT-PCR kit. Libraries were constructed in a second round of multiplex PCR, after which size selection and purification were carried out. Sequencing of the libraries was done on an Illumina HiSeq2000 using paired-end 100 bp reads. In the source study's methods: SOAPnuke was used to process the raw data, removing reads that contained adapters or uncalled bases, had a mean Phred below 15, or lacked an exact match to the constant primer or identifier. COPE v1.2.5 was used to merge high-quality paired reads, and clonotypes were defined as unique nucleotide sequences. MiTCR v1.1 was used to align the clonotypes against IMGT TRBV, TRBD and TRBJ reference segments. Only V-J combinations with frequency above 0.0001, covering roughly 99% of repertoires, were analysed. The TCS score was defined as F50 (clonal expansion) divided by E x V (chaos), with BLOSUM62-based TCRdist calculated between CDR3 peptides within each V-J. Welch's t-statistics and random forest reduced some 510 V-J features to some 14, which were used in a naive Bayes classifier (R e1071). TCRdb ran its own pipeline on the public reads, namely fastp trimming at Q25 and MiXCR clone calling, and kept in-frame beta chains. One record per CDR3 amino acid sequence lists the most common genes and DNA. The authors' filters were not applied to this entry. This sample lists 500,000 to 550,000 distinct CDR3 sequences; just under 20% were detected once. Of the sample, roughly 44% is held by the ten largest clones.

This sample is part of a study of T cells in Graves' hyperthyroidism and ophthalmopathy (dated by TCRdb to 2018 to 2020). With regard to the full study: Peripheral blood was sampled at the time of initial diagnosis, prior to any treatment. To identify distinguishing TCR V-J signatures, a discovery cohort of some 100 patients was used, comprising 43 with Graves' ophthalmopathy and under 60 with stable Graves' hyperthyroidism. Prospective prediction of ophthalmopathy was tested in an independent validation cohort consisting of roughly 20 hyperthyroidism patients and 17 patients who later progressed to ophthalmopathy. The roughly 99 discovery patients were divided at random into training and test sets in a 7:3 ratio. The study also compared thyroid tissue and blood T-cell repertoires from about six Graves' hyperthyroidism patients. After sampling, hyperthyroidism patients received methimazole starting at 30 mg daily, and ophthalmopathy patients received high-dose intravenous methylprednisolone. The paper describes TCR Vbeta CDR3 sequencing of around 130 peripheral blood samples, made up of some 40 ophthalmopathy patients, around 78 hyperthyroidism patients and about 17 progressor patients. Study-wide conclusions, independent of this receptor: In validation, progression to ophthalmopathy was predicted by the model with roughly 71% sensitivity and roughly 76% specificity, a median of around 5.9 months before onset. In cross-validation, a model built on a 13 V-J signature told ophthalmopathy apart from stable hyperthyroidism with under 90% sensitivity and roughly 82% specificity, and in testing the same model reached 80%/75%. Sample size was not statistically predetermined, and investigators were not blinded to group allocation. Blood samples also contained most of the expanded thyroid clonotypes (frequency above 0.001), which suggests that blood repertoires may reflect thyroid immune responses.

In the ophthalmopathy patients, disease was moderately to severely active, with a Clinical Activity Score of 3 or more, a NOSPECS grade of 4 or more, and a duration of less than 3 months. The study excluded patients with uncontrolled infections, other autoimmune diseases, pregnancy or lactation. Diagnoses were established on the basis of clinical symptoms, serum thyroxine and TRAb, thyroid ultrasound, and orbital computed tomography. PBMCs were isolated from more than 8 ml of fresh peripheral blood by Ficoll-Paque density gradient centrifugation. Total RNA was extracted with Trizol reagent, and quality was checked on an Agilent 2100 Bioanalyzer. Taken from the germline V gene, the CDR1 and CDR2 loops are SGHVS and FNYEAQ. V trim: 4 bases; J trim: 3 bases; unmatched bases: 7. Inclusive of the bounding cysteine and phenylalanine, the CDR3 is 17 residues long. The DNA shown is the 51-base CDR3, in frame from base 1.

Recombination connected TRBV7-6 to TRBJ1-4, with 11 middle bases fitting TRBD1. The clonotype was recovered from a man in his forties with Graves' ophthalmopathy. Material for sequencing was blood. The DNA sequence reads TGTGCCAGCAGCTCCCGGGACAGGGGGATGGCTAATGAAAAACTGTTTTTT. Its protein reads: CASSSRDRGMANEKLFF.